The clone carrying this T cell receptor (beta chain) was observed a single time. The time point denotes: cycle 4 day 1 (C4D1), after less than seven weeks of nivolumab. Every patient experienced relapse after autologous stem cell transplantation, and brentuximab vedotin exposure varied. This record belongs to a study of PD-1 blockade in classical Hodgkin lymphoma. Libraries were prepared by immunoSEQ multiplex PCR; TCRdb keeps only in-frame clonotypes and omits some of them. The table has 25,000 or so clones, approximately 87% seen once. Germline CDR1 and CDR2: MNHNS and SASEGT. V shed 1 base and J shed 1 base, with 5 bases lying between them. The CDR3 runs to 15 residues.

The receptor comes from a human donor with classical Hodgkin lymphoma. The sequencing used peripheral blood mononuclear cells (PBMCs), collected before the fourth cycle of nivolumab. The chain uses TRBV6-1 and TRBJ2-6; D is ambiguous. The CDR3 DNA reads TGTGCCAGCAGTGAAGAGCGTTCTGGGGCCAACGTCCTGACTTTC. Amino acid sequence: CASSEERSGANVLTF.